This T cell receptor beta chain was documented in a study of blood T cell repertoires in COVID-19. Across the whole study: Acute and convalescent COVID-19 specimens originated in the United States, Italy and Spain. T cells, B-cell-depleted T cells, or PBMCs provided the cDNA or gDNA that served as material.

In the original processing: Estimation of nucleated cell counts relied on the amplification of reference gene primers. The data were produced by immunoSEQ multiplex PCR, yet TCRdb's version contains in-frame clones alone and is incomplete. For V, J and clone size, that table is used; D and trimming come from the DNA. This sample has about 73,000 clones, with about 80% found just once. The CDR3 is made up of 16 amino acids. Germline assignment: CDR1 SNHLY and CDR2 FYNNEI. V lost 4 bases to trimming and J lost 0 bases, with 12 bases between them. The material sequenced was peripheral blood. The V gene is TRBV2, the J gene TRBJ1-4; no definite D call. This receptor was taken from a human donor in a cohort sampled during active COVID-19. CDR3 sequence (DNA): TGTGCCAGCAGTGTGGCCCCCGTGGCAACTAATGAAAAACTGTTTTTT. It codes for CASSVAPVATNEKLFF.